The 32 T cell receptor beta chains below come from one sample, sequenced in a study of prognosis after radiotherapy for stage I lung cancer. From genomic DNA, two-round multiplex PCR was used to amplify TCR beta CDR3. Gene-specific primers for each TRBV and TRBJ gene drove first-round PCR. MiXCR, run by TCRdb on the multiplex PCR reads, gives a single entry per CDR3 protein. The repertoire consists of roughly 16,000 distinct CDR3 sequences, with around 30% occurring once and the leading ten covering 20% to 30%. The material was PBMCs, obtained before or after stereotactic body radiation therapy (not recorded which). The origin of the receptors is a donor aged 50 or older with non-small cell lung cancer.

The chain carries TRBV15 and TRBJ2-3, with D unresolved. The CDR3 is made up of 14 amino acids. Germline V gene data show CDR1 as LNHNV and CDR2 as YYDKDF (reference sequence). V was pared by 6 bases and J by 0 bases, with 10 bases between. CDR3: CATRRTLSTDTQYF. The CDR3 nucleotides are TGTGCCACCAGAAGAACACTTAGCACAGATACGCAGTATTTT.

This clonotype was observed many times. The gene calls are TRBV30 and TRBJ2-2; 7 nucleotides match TRBD2. The CDR3 is made up of 14 amino acids. V was clipped by 5 bases and J by 0 bases; unmatched bases: 3. Germline values: CDR1 GTSNPN, CDR2 SVGIG (reference sequence). CDR3 sequence reads: CAWQSGANTGELFF. CDR3 sequence (DNA): TGTGCCTGGCAAAGCGGGGCGAACACCGGGGAGCTGTTTTTT.

This clonotype has a count of ten or more. The gene calls are TRBV9 and TRBJ2-2, with D unclear. The CDR3 length is 13 residues. Germline V gene sequence: CDR1 SGDLS, CDR2 YYNGEE. Trimming shortened V by 0 bases and J by 6 bases, and 6 bases separated the two germline ends. Written as DNA, the CDR3 is TGTGCCAGCAGCGTAGACGGGCCCGGGGAGCTGTTTTTT. Its protein product is CASSVDGPGELFF.

For this clonotype: This is likely an artifact of a read error, given a far larger clone one base away. The chain joins TRBV6-2 or TRBV6-3 to TRBJ2-7; D is possibly TRBD1 (7 bases). Between the trimmed V and J ends, which lost 5 bases and 6 bases, there was a span of 20 bases. The CDR3 sequence is 15 residues long. In germline, CDR1 is MNHEY, CDR2 SVGEGT. The CDR3 reads CASSEGGTVTSEQYF. CDR3 in DNA: TGTGCCAGCAGTGAAGGGGGGACAGTTACTTCCGAGCAGTACTTC.

This chain uses TRBV28 with TRBJ2-1; possibly TRBD2 for D (6 bases). The length of the CDR3 is 15 residues. The V end lost 10 bases, the J end lost 0 bases, and 16 bases lay between the germline ends. Germline-derived CDR1 and CDR2 are MDHEN and SYDVKM. Here the CDR3 DNA reads TGTGCCACCTCGGGCGGGGAAAGCTCCTACAATGAGCAGTTCTTC. Residues: CATSGGESSYNEQFF.

This clonotype appeared many times. This rearrangement joins TRBV7-2 to TRBJ2-3; no clear D gene. Germline lookup yields CDR1 SGHTA and CDR2 FQGNSA. The CDR3 loop spans 17 amino acids. Trimming took off 2 bases at V and 6 bases at J, with 21 bases between the two ends. The DNA of the CDR3 is TGTGCCAGCAGCTTATCCCCGAGAGGCGCCTTTATGGATACGCAGTATTTT. Translating gives CASSLSPRGAFMDTQYF.

As concerns this clonotype: It differs at one base from a far larger clone, so likely a read error. The CDR3 DNA reads TGTGCCAGCAGTCAAGCGGGGTACTCCTACAATGAGCAGTTCTTC. Translating gives CASSQAGYSYNEQFF. The rearrangement uses TRBV6-2 or TRBV6-3 and TRBJ2-1; 7 bases match TRBD2. Germline V lookup: CDR1 MNHEY, CDR2 SVGEGT. J gave up 0 bases and V 5 bases, and 4 bases lay outside the gene matches. The CDR3 runs to 15 residues.

This chain joins TRBV3-1 and TRBJ2-1; D is perhaps TRBD2 (7 bases). CDR1 and CDR2 (germline): LGHDT, YNNKEL (reference sequence). The CDR3 sequence is 15 residues long. Trimming took off 4 bases at V and 9 bases at J, with 19 bases between the two ends. The CDR3 DNA reads as TGTGCCAGCAGCCCCCTAGTGGGAGGGGGGGTTGAGCAGTTCTTC. It encodes CASSPLVGGGVEQFF.

This clonotype was seen many times. The chain carries TRBV9 and TRBJ1-3; no clear D gene. The CDR3 loop spans 17 amino acids. Per the germline V gene, CDR1 is SGDLS and CDR2 is YYNGEE. V lost 4 bases and J lost 2, with 19 bases in between. CDR3 in DNA: TGTGCCAGCAGCCCTAATTTGGTGATAGGGACTGGAAACACCATATATTTT. Protein: CASSPNLVIGTGNTIYF.

This clonotype has ten or more counts. The chain recombines TRBV19 with TRBJ2-3; 7 bases align to TRBD1. Germline assignment: CDR1 LNHDA and CDR2 SQIVND (reference sequence). The CDR3 has 14 amino acids. V dropped 6 bases and J dropped 0; count of bases not matched to a gene: 3. This CDR3 is CASRATGSTDTQYF. CDR3 coding DNA: TGTGCCAGTAGGGCGACAGGGAGCACAGATACGCAGTATTTT.

Ten or more counts support this clonotype. The V call is TRBV30, the J call TRBJ1-1, with 11 bases fitting TRBD1. The germline CDR1 and CDR2 sequences are GTSNPN and SVGIG (reference sequence). The V and J ends lost 2 bases and 11 bases, in that order; junction bases with no gene match: 7. The length of the CDR3 is 13 residues. CDR3 residues: CAWSLGDRGLAFF. DNA of the CDR3: TGTGCCTGGAGTCTAGGGGACAGGGGGTTGGCTTTCTTT.

In its sample, this clonotype ranks as medium-sized. The CDR3 coding sequence is TGTGCCTGGAGTGTGGCTAGCTACTACGAGCAGTACTTC. It translates to CAWSVASYYEQYF. This rearrangement joins TRBV30 to TRBJ2-7, with D maybe TRBD2 (5 bases). V lost 0 bases to trimming and J lost 3 bases, with 9 bases between them. The CDR3 sequence is 13 residues long. CDR1 and CDR2 from the germline V gene are GTSNPN and SVGIG (reference sequence).

The sample holds many counts of this clonotype. CDR3 sequence: CASGGVSGNTIYF. The DNA of the CDR3 is TGTGCGAGTGGCGGTGTCTCTGGAAACACCATATATTTT. This rearrangement joins TRBV30 to TRBJ1-3; D not certain. The V gene's germline CDR1 is GTSNPN and CDR2 SVGIG (reference sequence). The CDR3 has 13 amino acids.

In this sample, this clonotype turned up many times. The chain employs TRBV15 and TRBJ2-5, with D possibly being TRBD1 (6 bases). CDR1 LNHNV and CDR2 YYDKDF come from the germline V gene (reference sequence). This CDR3 spans 15 amino acids. Trimming removed 1 base from V and 4 bases from J, with 13 bases in between. CDR3 nucleotides: TGTGCCACCAGCAGAGTAAGAGGGGGTGGAGAGACCCAGTACTTC. Its protein is CATSRVRGGGETQYF.

Details on this clonotype: A far larger clone is just one base off, so this is likely a read error. The chain uses TRBV2 and TRBJ2-3, with 10 bases that match TRBD1. The CDR3 has 16 amino acids. Germline CDR1 is SNHLY and CDR2 is FYNNEI. DNA of the CDR3: TGTGCCAGCAGCCTCCGGACAGGGGGACCTACAGATATGCAGTATTTT. Amino acids: CASSLRTGGPTDMQYF.

This clonotype occurred once. This chain links TRBV19 with TRBJ2-1; tentative D call: TRBD1 (6 bases). Germline CDR1 LNHDA, CDR2 SQIVND (reference sequence). CDR3 size: 13 residues. The V end lost 7 bases, the J end lost 9 bases, and 16 bases lay between the germline ends. The CDR3 DNA sequence: TGTGCCAGTATCAGGACAGTGAAGGGTGAGCAGTTCTTC. This encodes CASIRTVKGEQFF.

Comment on this clonotype: This may come from a read error, since a much larger clone is one base off. The chain employs TRBV6-1 and TRBJ1-1, with D tentatively TRBD1 (5 bases). Germline V gene sequence: CDR1 MNHNS, CDR2 SASEGT. The CDR3 consists of 11 residues. V was clipped by 9 bases and J by 5 bases, with 10 bases between them. In DNA, the CDR3 is TGTGCCAGGGGGCGGGGAACTGAAGCTTTCTTT. Protein sequence: CARGRGTEAFF.

In this sample, this clonotype is medium-sized. The chain has TRBV20-1 and TRBJ2-7; 7 bases line up with TRBD1. The V segment lost 5 bases and the J segment 4 bases; nucleotides outside the gene matches: 11. The CDR3 spans 14 residues. From germline, CDR1 is DFQATT and CDR2 SNEGSKA (reference sequence). The CDR3 region has the DNA TGCAGTGCTGAAGGCGAGACAGGGATATACGAGCAGTACTTC. Translating it yields CSAEGETGIYEQYF.

This clonotype was found a few times. A single base is all that separates this from a far larger clone, so a read error is likely. This chain connects TRBV6-2 or TRBV6-3 to TRBJ2-7, with D perhaps TRBD2 (6 bases). The CDR3 totals 14 residues. CDR1 and CDR2 (germline): MNHEY, SVGEGT. V was pared by 4 bases and J by 2 bases, with 12 bases between. CDR3 loop: CASSSVLATYEQYF. As DNA, the CDR3 is TGTGCCAGCAGTTCCGTACTAGCAACCTACGAGCAGTACTTC.

This clonotype showed up many times. The chain links TRBV18 to TRBJ2-1; a possible D gene is TRBD2 (6 bases). CDR1 KGHSH and CDR2 LQKENI come from the germline V gene. Trimming stripped 3 bases from V and 4 bases from J, with 22 bases between. The length of the CDR3 is 18 residues. The CDR3 nucleotides read TGTGCCAGCTCACCGGTCGCAGGAGGGTTGGGTGGTTACAATGAGCAGTTCTTC. Its protein product is CASSPVAGGLGGYNEQFF. Combining the CDR3 with reference TRBV18 and TRBJ2-1 gives the whole variable domain NAGVMQNPRHLVRRRGQEARLRCSPMKGHSHVYWYRQLPEEGLKFMVYLQKENIIDESGMPKERFSAEFPKEGPSILRIQQVVRGDSAAYFCASSPVAGGLGGYNEQFFGPGTRLTVL.

This clonotype showed up many times. V gene TRBV7-8 combines with J gene TRBJ2-1; 9 bases are a match to TRBD2. The CDR3 runs 15 residues. From germline, CDR1 is SGHVS and CDR2 FQNEAQ. With V trimmed by 2 bases and J by 5 bases, 4 bases remained unmatched. CDR3 DNA sequence: TGTGCCAGCAGCTTAATGGCGGGGGGGAACAATGAGCAGTTCTTC. Its translation: CASSLMAGGNNEQFF.

By frequency in the sample, this clonotype is medium-sized. This chain connects TRBV6-1 to TRBJ2-7, with 8 bases that match TRBD1. V shed 1 base, J shed 0 bases, and the junction held 2 bases outside the gene matches. The CDR3 runs to 15 residues. Germline V CDR1 and CDR2: MNHNS, SASEGT. DNA for the CDR3: TGTGCCAGCAGTGAAGGGACAGGGAGCTCCTACGAGCAGTACTTC. Its translation: CASSEGTGSSYEQYF.

Sample share makes this clonotype medium-sized. The CDR3 DNA reads as TGCAGTGCTAAGTTCGGCGGAAGAGAGGATACGCAGTATTTT. Translated, it gives CSAKFGGREDTQYF. The chain is built from TRBV20-1 and TRBJ2-3, with D unresolved. With 4 bases removed from V and 6 bases from J, the gap between germline ends came to 17 bases. Germline V gives CDR1 DFQATT, CDR2 SNEGSKA (reference sequence). The CDR3 has 14 amino acids.

This clonotype appeared many times. Written as DNA, the CDR3 is TGCGCCAGCAGCCCATGGGACCCCTTAGGCGAGCAGTACTTC. This gives the protein CASSPWDPLGEQYF. V gene TRBV5-1 combines with J gene TRBJ2-7; perhaps D is TRBD1 or TRBD2 (5 bases each). Trimming removed 4 bases from V and 6 bases from J, with 17 bases in between. In germline, CDR1 is SGHRS, CDR2 YFSETQ. There are 14 residues in the CDR3.

This clonotype was seen at least ten times. The chain links TRBV20-1 to TRBJ2-1; 9 bases fit TRBD2. The CDR3 length is 13 residues. CDR1 is DFQATT, CDR2 SNEGSKA, per germline (reference sequence). V lost 3 bases, J lost 9 bases, and 6 bases stayed unmatched. DNA for the CDR3: TGCAGTGCTAGTGCGTTAGCGGGAGCTGAGCAGTTCTTC. Its protein product is CSASALAGAEQFF.

Worth noting for this clonotype: An end of the junction does not agree with germline; a read error may underlie this. The chain joins TRBV28 to TRBJ2-7, with 7 bases fitting TRBD1. CDR1 and CDR2 (germline): MDHEN, SYDVKM. This CDR3 comprises 15 residues. The CDR3 DNA is TGTGCCAGTAGTCGGAGTACAGGGGTATCCTACGAGCAGTGCTTC. Its translation is CASSRSTGVSYEQCF.

This clonotype was seen repeatedly, ten times or more. The chain employs TRBV6-2 or TRBV6-3 and TRBJ2-3; possibly TRBD1 for D (6 bases). V lost 0 bases to trimming and J lost 0 bases, with 10 bases between them. The CDR3 spans 16 residues. Germline V gene data show CDR1 as MNHEY and CDR2 as SVGEGT. CDR3: CASSYSRQGSTDTQYF. The DNA of the CDR3 is TGTGCCAGCAGTTACTCGAGGCAGGGGAGCACAGATACGCAGTATTTT.

The table lists this clonotype with many counts. This rearrangement joins TRBV27 to TRBJ2-7; D remains ambiguous. CDR1 and CDR2 (germline): MNHEY, SMNVEV (reference sequence). Trimming took 5 bases from V and 2 from J, leaving 16 bases between them. CDR3 length: 15 amino acids. The CDR3 protein is CASSPDLEGTYEQYF. CDR3 nucleotide sequence: TGTGCCAGCAGTCCCGACCTAGAAGGGACCTACGAGCAGTACTTC.

On this clonotype: A junction boundary mismatches the germline segment, possibly from a read error. The chain couples TRBV3-1 to TRBJ2-1; a weak D match, TRBD2 (6 bases). Germline loops: CDR1 LGHDT, CDR2 YNNKEL (reference sequence). The CDR3 is 12 residues long. CDR3 loop: CASSQVAAVQFF. CDR3 nucleotides: TGTGCCAGCAGCCAGGTAGCGGCCGTGCAGTTCTTT.

Ten or more counts support this clonotype. The chain couples TRBV19 to TRBJ2-3; D is unresolved. Trimming removed 6 bases at V and 4 bases at J, with 17 bases between. Per the germline V gene, CDR1 is LNHDA and CDR2 is SQIVND (reference sequence). CDR3 length: 15 amino acids. The CDR3 reads CASSMTGLRSDTQYF. The CDR3 region has the DNA TGTGCCAGTAGCATGACTGGCTTAAGGTCAGATACGCAGTATTTT.

This clonotype has at least ten counts. The rearrangement links TRBV12-3 or TRBV12-4 to TRBJ1-2; possible D gene TRBD1, 5 bases. The CDR3 is 14 amino acids. V shed 6 bases and J shed 7 bases, with 18 bases lying between them. CDR3 region: CASSRGTPVSGYTF. The CDR3 DNA is TGTGCCAGCAGCCGTGGGACCCCCGTTTCTGGCTACACCTTC.

This clonotype was detected only a few times. The rearrangement uses TRBV5-4 and TRBJ2-4; 10 bases fit TRBD1. In germline, CDR1 is SGHNT, CDR2 YYREEE (reference sequence). V lost 4 bases and J lost 3; bases outside the gene matches: 7. The CDR3 totals 16 residues. CDR3 coding DNA: TGTGCCAGCAGCATGGGACAGGGGATGGGCAAAAACATTCAGTACTTC. Protein sequence: CASSMGQGMGKNIQYF.